The following is a TCR beta chain sequence with its context. Its cognate antigen is unknown. The data are from a study of T cell responses to AZD1222 COVID-19 vaccine. At the level of the study: Combined were second doses at about 4 or about 12 weeks. Study results and limitations: Along spike, vaccine-associated CD4 TCRs were found throughout, with dominance at 160-218 and 743-854.

With 7 bases removed from V and 6 bases from J, the gap between germline ends came to 18 bases. The CDR3 totals 14 residues. Germline CDR1 is SGHRS and CDR2 is YFSETQ. Sequencing was performed with immunoSEQ multiplex PCR; in TCRdb, only in-frame clones are kept and a portion is missing. The sample contains about 150,000 clones, approximately 90% of which appear only once. This sequence originates from an adult in good health. The sample consisted of peripheral blood, taken on day 0 of AZD1222 vaccination. V gene TRBV5-1 combines with J gene TRBJ2-3; D perhaps matches TRBD1 (7 bases). The CDR3: CASGGQGDGDTQYF. CDR3 DNA sequence: TGCGCCAGCGGAGGGCAGGGGGATGGGGATACGCAGTATTTT.